Each of the 10 T cell receptor beta chains below was sequenced from the same sample in a study of blood T cell repertoires in COVID-19. Assay: immunoSEQ multiplex PCR; the TCRdb copy retains only in-frame clones and omits some. Of about 170,000 clones listed, just under 85% were seen once; the top ten hold about 8%. Input material: peripheral blood. The receptors shown here come from a man aged 35 to 55 who had recovered from COVID-19.

The chain links TRBV6-5 to TRBJ1-3; unclear D gene. The CDR3 totals 13 residues. V was clipped by 6 bases and J by 0 bases, with 6 bases between them. Germline V gene data show CDR1 as MNHEY and CDR2 as SVGAGI. The DNA for the CDR3 is TGTGCCAGCAGGCGGGTCTCTGGAAACACCATATATTTT. Protein: CASRRVSGNTIYF.

The rearrangement uses TRBV7-9 and TRBJ2-2; 11 bases agree with TRBD1. V trimming: 4 bases; J trimming: 6 bases; junction bases outside the gene matches: 4. Germline assignment: CDR1 SEHNR and CDR2 FQNEAQ (reference sequence). The CDR3 spans 15 residues. CDR3 residues: CASSSPGQGAGELFF. CDR3 sequence (DNA): TGTGCCAGCAGCTCGCCGGGACAGGGGGCCGGGGAGCTGTTTTTT. The complete variable domain, with remaining parts taken from reference TRBV7-9 and TRBJ2-2, reads DTGVSQNPRHKITKRGQNVTFRCDPISEHNRLYWYRQTLGQGPEFLTYFQNEAQLEKSRLLSDRFSAERPKGSFSTLEIQRTEQGDSAMYLCASSSPGQGAGELFFGEGSRLTVL.

This sequence joins TRBV16 and TRBJ1-1, with D perhaps TRBD1 (5 bases). The germline V and J ends were trimmed by 3 bases and 1 base, with 15 bases remaining between them. Per the germline V gene, CDR1 is KGHSY and CDR2 is FQNENV. The CDR3 runs 16 residues. CDR3 nucleotides: TGTGCCAGCAGCCAGAACCTTGGGGGGGGGAACACTGAAGCTTTCTTT. Translation: CASSQNLGGGNTEAFF.

This rearrangement joins TRBV9 to TRBJ2-7; 8 bases line up with TRBD2. Germline lookup yields CDR1 SGDLS and CDR2 YYNGEE. Trimming took 2 bases from V and 2 from J; bases not matched to a gene: 9. The CDR3 is 16 residues long. The CDR3 is CASSVLGGGEPYEQYF. CDR3 bases: TGTGCCAGCAGCGTCCTCGGGGGGGGAGAGCCCTACGAGCAGTACTTC.

The chain uses TRBV4-3 and TRBJ1-1; D uncertain. V lost 5 bases and J lost 4, with 11 bases in between. CDR1 is LGHNA and CDR2 is YSLEER in the germline V gene. The CDR3 extends over 13 amino acids. The DNA for the CDR3 is TGCGCCAGCAGCACTAGTTGGGGCACTGAAGCTTTCTTT. Protein product: CASSTSWGTEAFF.

V is TRBV12-3 or TRBV12-4 and J is TRBJ1-3, with a possible D match to TRBD1 (5 bases). V gave up 5 bases and J gave up 5 bases, with 10 bases separating them. This CDR3 has 13 amino acids. CDR3 region: CASSGDRRNTIYF. CDR3 in DNA: TGTGCCAGCAGTGGAGACAGACGAAACACCATATATTTT.

The chain employs TRBV6-6 and TRBJ2-2, with D maybe TRBD2 (6 bases). The CDR3 spans 17 residues. Trimming removed 5 bases from V and 0 bases from J, with 16 bases in between. CDR1 MNHNY and CDR2 SVGAGI come from the germline V gene (reference sequence). The CDR3 sequence: CASSRFQRAANTGELFF. The CDR3 region has the DNA TGTGCCAGCAGTCGATTCCAGCGGGCGGCGAACACCGGGGAGCTGTTTTTT.

In its sample, this clone was seen a few times. The V and J genes are TRBV10-1 and TRBJ2-6; D is undetermined. There are 15 residues in the CDR3. The V end lost 4 bases, the J end lost 2 bases, and 9 bases lay between the germline ends. Germline loops: CDR1 WNHNN, CDR2 SYGVQD (reference sequence). As DNA, the CDR3 is TGCGCCAGCAGTGCCAGGTTTCCTGGGGCCAACGTCCTGACTTTC. Translation gives CASSARFPGANVLTF.

The rearrangement uses TRBV5-4 and TRBJ1-1; a possible D gene is TRBD1 (5 bases). The germline CDR1 and CDR2 sequences are SGHNT and YYREEE (reference sequence). The CDR3 is made up of 12 amino acids. V lost 3 bases, J lost 8 bases, and 11 bases lay in between. The CDR3 sequence: CASSSTPGEAFF. CDR3 sequence (DNA): TGTGCCAGCAGCTCCACCCCAGGGGAAGCTTTCTTT.

This chain connects TRBV18 to TRBJ2-5; possible D gene TRBD1, 6 bases. V was pared by 0 bases and J by 5 bases, with 13 bases between. Germline lookup yields CDR1 KGHSH and CDR2 LQKENI. The CDR3 has 15 residues. CDR3 nucleotide sequence: TGTGCCAGCTCACCACCCACAGGGTTTAAGGAGACCCAGTACTTC. Translated, it gives CASSPPTGFKETQYF.